This is a list of T cell receptor beta chains from one sample in a study of blood T cells in healthy people across ages. TCRdb reprocessed the 5' RACE reads via MiXCR and lists one record per CDR3 protein. The table has hundreds of thousands of distinct CDR3 sequences, over 45% seen once. The material sequenced was blood. The receptor source for this set is a woman aged 55-69 years in good health. The CDR3 runs from the conserved cysteine through the conserved F or W. Each record gives: V gene, J gene, D gene, clone size, CDR3 DNA, CDR3 protein. A D gene is named only where the DNA matches it firmly. A clone size is listed for some rows: how often the clone was seen (once, few, many), or a class if it is expanded.

v_call: TRBV12-3/TRBV12-4; j_call: TRBJ1-2; d_call: TRBD1; clone_size: NA; cdr3_nt: TGTGCCAGCAGTTTAGCCAGGGGGATGCAATATGGCTACACCTTC; cdr3_aa: CASSLARGMQYGYTF
v_call: TRBV29-1; j_call: TRBJ2-7; d_call: NA; clone_size: once; cdr3_nt: TGCAGCGTTGAGGATGTCAGGGTGGGGGAGCAGTACTTC; cdr3_aa: CSVEDVRVGEQYF
v_call: TRBV29-1; j_call: TRBJ2-1; d_call: NA; clone_size: NA; cdr3_nt: TGCAGCGTTGTCCCGGTAGACTCTAACTACAATGAGCAGTTCTTC; cdr3_aa: CSVVPVDSNYNEQFF
v_call: TRBV20-1; j_call: TRBJ2-1; d_call: NA; clone_size: NA; cdr3_nt: TGCACAACAGACCGGGCACCTTACAATGAGCAGTTCTTC; cdr3_aa: CTTDRAPYNEQFF
v_call: TRBV5-1; j_call: TRBJ2-5; d_call: NA; clone_size: NA; cdr3_nt: TGCGCCAGCAGCTCCCACCAGGGAGGGGGCAAAGAGACCCAGTACTTC; cdr3_aa: CASSSHQGGGKETQYF
v_call: TRBV3-1; j_call: TRBJ2-5; d_call: TRBD1; clone_size: NA; cdr3_nt: TGTGCCAGCAGCCAAGACAGGGGACAGCTTCGGACCCAGTACTTC; cdr3_aa: CASSQDRGQLRTQYF
v_call: TRBV7-2; j_call: TRBJ1-5; d_call: NA; clone_size: NA; cdr3_nt: TGTGCCAGCAGTTCACAGCATTATCAGCCCCAGCATTTT; cdr3_aa: CASSSQHYQPQHF
v_call: TRBV7-9; j_call: TRBJ2-2; d_call: TRBD2; clone_size: few; cdr3_nt: TGTGCCAGCAGCGACCGACTAGCGGGAGAGGCCGGGGAGCTGTTTTTT; cdr3_aa: CASSDRLAGEAGELFF
v_call: TRBV30; j_call: TRBJ2-1; d_call: TRBD2; clone_size: once; cdr3_nt: TGTGCCTGGAGTGTGATCGGTAGCGGGTCCGGGAAGCAGTTCTTC; cdr3_aa: CAWSVIGSGSGKQFF
v_call: TRBV7-2; j_call: TRBJ2-1; d_call: NA; clone_size: NA; cdr3_nt: TGTGCCAGCAGCTTGCGCGGAGGGCCTATGGATGAGCAGTTCTTC; cdr3_aa: CASSLRGGPMDEQFF
v_call: TRBV7-2; j_call: TRBJ2-5; d_call: TRBD1; clone_size: few; cdr3_nt: TGTGCCAGCAGCTCCATGACAGGGGGCTCGGGAGAGACCCAGTACTTC; cdr3_aa: CASSSMTGGSGETQYF
v_call: TRBV28; j_call: TRBJ2-1; d_call: TRBD2; clone_size: NA; cdr3_nt: TGTGCCAGCCTAACTAGCGGAGCCTACAATGAGCAGTTCTTC; cdr3_aa: CASLTSGAYNEQFF
v_call: TRBV12-3/TRBV12-4; j_call: TRBJ2-3; d_call: TRBD1; clone_size: NA; cdr3_nt: TGTGCCAGCAACTTAGGACAGGGGACAGATACGCAGTATTTT; cdr3_aa: CASNLGQGTDTQYF
v_call: TRBV30; j_call: TRBJ2-3; d_call: TRBD2; clone_size: NA; cdr3_nt: TGTGCCTGGACTGCCCAACTAGCGGGGTCCCCAGATACGCAGTATTTT; cdr3_aa: CAWTAQLAGSPDTQYF
v_call: TRBV6-6; j_call: TRBJ2-1; d_call: TRBD2; clone_size: NA; cdr3_nt: TGTGCCAGCAGTCCGACGGATAGCGGGGGGCCCACCAATGAGCAGTTCTTC; cdr3_aa: CASSPTDSGGPTNEQFF
v_call: TRBV28; j_call: TRBJ2-7; d_call: TRBD1; clone_size: NA; cdr3_nt: TGTGCCGGCACCGGGACAGGGAACGACGAGCAGTACTTC; cdr3_aa: CAGTGTGNDEQYF
v_call: TRBV28; j_call: TRBJ1-2; d_call: TRBD1; clone_size: few; cdr3_nt: TGTGCCAGCCACTCAGGGGGAAACTATGGCTACACCTTC; cdr3_aa: CASHSGGNYGYTF
v_call: TRBV6-5; j_call: TRBJ2-7; d_call: TRBD2; clone_size: NA; cdr3_nt: TGTGCCAGCAGTTCGGGACTAGCGGTGGACGAGCAGTACTTC; cdr3_aa: CASSSGLAVDEQYF
v_call: TRBV27; j_call: TRBJ2-3; d_call: NA; clone_size: many; cdr3_nt: TGTGCCAGCAGTTTTCTGCGGAGCCCCGATACGCAGTATTTT; cdr3_aa: CASSFLRSPDTQYF
v_call: TRBV7-3; j_call: TRBJ2-3; d_call: TRBD2; clone_size: few; cdr3_nt: TGTGCCAGCAGCCGCAACGGACTAGCGGGAAGTACAGATACGCAGTATTTT; cdr3_aa: CASSRNGLAGSTDTQYF
v_call: TRBV12-3/TRBV12-4; j_call: TRBJ2-6; d_call: TRBD1; clone_size: few; cdr3_nt: TGTGCCGGCTCCCCACGACAGGGGGCGATCGGGGCCAACGTCCTGACTTTC; cdr3_aa: CAGSPRQGAIGANVLTF
v_call: TRBV5-1; j_call: TRBJ2-1; d_call: TRBD1; clone_size: NA; cdr3_nt: TGCGCCAGCAGTATCACCCGGGACAGGGGGCGCGGGTCCTCCTACAATGAGCAGTTCTTC; cdr3_aa: CASSITRDRGRGSSYNEQFF
v_call: TRBV27; j_call: TRBJ2-1; d_call: TRBD1; clone_size: NA; cdr3_nt: TGTGCCAGCAGTGGGACAGGGGGGGGTGAGCAGTTCTTC; cdr3_aa: CASSGTGGGEQFF
v_call: TRBV27; j_call: TRBJ2-5; d_call: TRBD1; clone_size: NA; cdr3_nt: TGTGCCAGCAGTTGGGGGACAGCGAATCAAGAGACCCAGTACTTC; cdr3_aa: CASSWGTANQETQYF
v_call: TRBV15; j_call: TRBJ2-7; d_call: NA; clone_size: NA; cdr3_nt: TGTGCCGCCAGCAGAGATCTAACAGCCGAGCAGTACTTC; cdr3_aa: CAASRDLTAEQYF
v_call: TRBV2; j_call: TRBJ2-2; d_call: NA; clone_size: NA; cdr3_nt: TGTGCCAGCAGCTCGGAGAACACCGGGGAGCTGTTTTTT; cdr3_aa: CASSSENTGELFF